This T cell receptor beta chain was recorded in a study of blood T cells in healthy people across ages (dated by TCRdb to 2015 to 2017). The study in broad terms: In model experiments, template switching captured roughly one uniquely barcoded TCR beta cDNA molecule for every two T cells. To avoid experimental bias, donors of different ages were spread randomly across the sequencing lanes. The donors were divided into four age groups: young (average around 17 years), middle-aged (approximately 41), aged (about 56) and long-lived (roughly 86). For two donors (one aged 18 to 30 and one aged 80 or older), the study analyzed two additional independent replicas of 1 million unique cDNA reads from the same blood draw. Using deep sequencing normalized with unique cDNA molecular identifiers, the study measured how TCR beta repertoire diversity changes with age. General study outcomes and caveats: The CMV infection status of donors was not known, potentially confounding age-related changes in expanded clonotypes. Because profiling used bulk unsorted PBMCs, naive and antigen-experienced compartments could not be compared conclusively. Estimates of total diversity based on one million sequenced T cells were considered lower bounds and underestimates. The long-lived group showed more naive CD4+ T cells, fewer expanded clones and increased TCR diversity than the aged group, suggesting age selection. There was a strong correlation between observed TCR beta diversity and the percentage of naive T cells measured by flow cytometry. As age increased, observed TCR beta diversity per million T cells dropped in a roughly linear way, and a significant reduction was already evident by age around 41.

V loses 2 bases, J loses 1 base, and the germline ends lie 13 bases apart. Taken from the germline V gene, the CDR1 and CDR2 loops are SGHRS and YFSETQ. Inclusive of the bounding cysteine and phenylalanine, the CDR3 is 15 residues long. The only DNA kept is the CDR3, 45 bases in frame from the first base. Donors were 40 or so systemically healthy Caucasian individuals from Russia aged roughly 6 to 90 years. Each donor gave about 11 milliliters of peripheral blood, drawn into EDTA-treated Vacutainer tubes. Ficoll-Paque density-gradient centrifugation was used to isolate PBMCs, with at least 6 million per sample. Trizol reagent was used to extract total RNA from PBMCs, with at least 6 micrograms per sample. For every donor, an aliquot of PBMCs went through flow cytometry to measure the percentages of naive CD45RAhigh/CD27high T cells. Regarding this clonotype: Which antigen it targets is not known. Per-base qualities were not stored, and no clone one base away is much larger.

Receptor libraries were prepared by 5' RACE. The run used an Illumina HiSeq 2500. A second PCR of about 6 to 11 cycles was performed with a sample-barcoded 5' primer and a J-beta primer mix. A unique molecular identifier was introduced onto each TCR beta cDNA molecule by a template-switch 5' adaptor carrying 12 random nucleotides. Each sample yielded at least 3 million CDR3-containing paired-end reads. The Mint cDNA synthesis kit, primed by a TRBC-specific oligonucleotide, was used to synthesize first-strand cDNA from all RNA. Following uracil-DNA glycosylase treatment, all cDNA underwent a first 18-cycle PCR with the universal primers M1SS and BC2_uni_R. Turning to the authors' computational methods: For normalization, 1 million high-quality reads were randomly selected from each sample, with every read carrying a distinct molecular identifier. Reads with shared molecular identifiers were discarded instead of being binned into consensus sequences. CDR3 identification, clonotype clustering and error correction used MiTCR with a Q25 quality threshold and the strictest error-elimination algorithm. A nonparametric unseen species model with Euler transformation was used to estimate a lower bound on total TCR beta diversity. The public reads were reprocessed in TCRdb via fastp at Q25 and MiXCR, keeping in-frame beta chains. CDR3 protein sequences are deduplicated, and each keeps its most common genes and DNA. The V and J calls and clone size are TCRdb's, not the authors'. This sample is represented by 600,000 to 850,000 distinct CDR3 sequences; 43% of them were singletons. The ten largest clones represent around 20% of the sample.

The source material was blood. The sequence was collected from a woman aged 55-70 years in good health. In this chain, TRBV5-1 is recombined with TRBJ2-7, and possibly TRBD2, on 6 matching bases. Read as DNA, the sequence is TGCGCCAGCAGCTTCGTCAGTGCGGGGTCCTACGAGCAGTACTTC. This translates into CASSFVSAGSYEQYF. With the rest looked up from the reference TRBV5-1 and TRBJ2-7 genes rather than sequenced, the full variable domain is KAGVTQTPRYLIKTRGQQVTLSCSPISGHRSVSWYQQTPGQGLQFLFEYFSETQRNKGNFPGRFSGRQFSNSRSEMNVSTLELGDSALYLCASSFVSAGSYEQYFGPGTRLTVT.